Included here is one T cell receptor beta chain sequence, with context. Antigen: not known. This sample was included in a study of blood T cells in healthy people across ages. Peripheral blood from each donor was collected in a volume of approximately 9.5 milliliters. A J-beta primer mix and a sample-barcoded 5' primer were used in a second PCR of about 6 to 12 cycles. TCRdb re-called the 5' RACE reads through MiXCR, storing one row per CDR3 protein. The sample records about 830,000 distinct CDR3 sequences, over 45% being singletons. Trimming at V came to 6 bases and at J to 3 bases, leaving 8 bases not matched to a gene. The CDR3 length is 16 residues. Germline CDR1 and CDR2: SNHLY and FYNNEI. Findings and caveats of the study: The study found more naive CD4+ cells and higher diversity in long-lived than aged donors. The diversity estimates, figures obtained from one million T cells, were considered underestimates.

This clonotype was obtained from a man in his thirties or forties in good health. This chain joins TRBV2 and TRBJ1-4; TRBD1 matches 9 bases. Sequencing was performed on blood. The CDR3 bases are TGTGCCAGCAGAAGGCGGACAGGGGCGTCTAATGAAAAACTGTTTTTT. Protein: CASRRRTGASNEKLFF.